The rows below give T cell receptor beta chains drawn from one sample of a study of OX40 agonist ivuxolimab in advanced cancers. Sequencing was performed with immunoSEQ multiplex PCR; in TCRdb, only in-frame clones are kept and a portion is missing. The data hold under 95,000 clones, with 86% observed a single time. This specimen was CD4+ or CD8+ T cells sorted from blood, taken in a trial of the OX40 agonist ivuxolimab. Every receptor here comes from an adult with an advanced solid tumor such as melanoma, head and neck, liver or kidney cancer. Each CDR3 is given with its conserved first and last residue. The D gene is left open where the match is weak. The size field is filled for only some rows; it gives once, few, many or a size class.

. TRBD2 TRBJ2-6 TRBV4-3 CASSQVVTSAGANVLTF TGCGCCAGCAGCCAAGTAGTGACTAGCGCTGGGGCCAACGTCCTGACTTTC
. . TRBJ1-4 TRBV7-9 CASSLEGEKLFF TGTGCCAGCAGCTTAGAAGGGGAAAAACTGTTTTTT
. . TRBJ2-5 TRBV2 CASNSYGSAETQYF TGTGCCAGCAACTCCTACGGGAGTGCTGAGACCCAGTACTTC
few . TRBJ1-6 TRBV18 CASSPGLWDSALHF TGTGCCAGCTCACCGGGACTCTGGGACTCGGCCCTCCACTTT
once . TRBJ2-3 TRBV11-2 CASSPTSSTDTQYF TGTGCCAGCAGCCCTACTAGCAGCACAGATACGCAGTATTTT
. . TRBJ2-7 TRBV7-9 CASSILPSYEQYF TGTGCCAGCAGCATCCTACCTTCCTACGAGCAGTACTTC
. . TRBJ1-2 TRBV5-4 CASSLEIGSSGYTF TGTGCCAGCAGCTTGGAGATAGGGAGCAGTGGCTACACCTTC
. TRBD1 TRBJ1-2 TRBV6-1 CASRDGTAPGYTF TGTGCCAGCAGAGACGGGACAGCCCCCGGCTACACCTTC
. TRBD1 TRBJ1-1 TRBV6-6 CASSSTGRVSEAFF TGTGCCAGCAGTTCGACAGGGCGGGTGAGTGAAGCTTTCTTT
. TRBD1 TRBJ2-7 TRBV7-8 CASSATRPRTGTRTYEQYF TGTGCCAGCAGCGCTACTCGGCCACGGACAGGGACAAGGACCTACGAGCAGTACTTC
. . TRBJ1-4 TRBV6-5 CASSHKRRAEKLFF TGTGCCAGCAGCCACAAGAGGCGTGCTGAAAAACTGTTTTTT
. TRBD1 TRBJ2-1 TRBV5-4 CASSPGTGANNEQFF TGTGCCAGCAGCCCCGGGACAGGGGCGAACAATGAGCAGTTCTTC
once TRBD1 TRBJ2-5 TRBV5-8 CASSKGTGGEGETQYF TGTGCCAGCAGCAAAGGGACAGGGGGCGAGGGTGAGACCCAGTACTTC
. . TRBJ2-7 TRBV7-6 CASSLGPPSEQYF TGTGCCAGCAGCTTAGGGCCCCCAAGCGAGCAGTACTTC
. . TRBJ2-7 TRBV30 CAWSPFAGGLLYEQYF TGTGCCTGGAGTCCCTTTGCAGGGGGACTCCTCTACGAGCAGTACTTC
. . TRBJ1-6 TRBV7-3 CAPMVRGFTLHF TGTGCCCCCATGGTTAGGGGTTTCACCCTCCACTTT
. TRBD1 TRBJ2-5 TRBV5-6 CASSQQGGLPQETQYF TGTGCCAGCAGCCAACAGGGGGGTCTTCCCCAAGAGACCCAGTACTTC
. TRBD1 TRBJ2-5 TRBV6-1 CASSLQGMETQYF TGTGCCAGCAGTCTACAGGGGATGGAGACCCAGTACTTC
. . TRBJ2-2 TRBV29-1 CSVAGQRALTGELFF TGCAGCGTAGCCGGACAGCGGGCATTGACCGGGGAGCTGTTTTTT
. . TRBJ2-3 TRBV30 CAWRGAGTDTQYF TGTGCCTGGAGAGGCGCAGGCACAGATACGCAGTATTTT
few TRBD1 TRBJ2-7 TRBV6-1 CASTDRVYEQYF TGTGCCAGCACTGACAGGGTCTACGAGCAGTACTTC
. TRBD2 TRBJ2-1 TRBV2 CASSETASGRGKQFF TGTGCCAGCAGTGAAACCGCTAGCGGGAGGGGCAAGCAGTTCTTC
. . TRBJ1-1 TRBV30 CAWSVGGLGTEAFF TGTGCCTGGAGTGTAGGGGGGCTGGGGACTGAAGCTTTCTTT
. . TRBJ1-2 TRBV6-5 CASKGDNYGYTF TGTGCCAGCAAGGGGGATAACTATGGCTACACCTTC
. . TRBJ1-2 TRBV5-1 CASSPDGTNYGYTF TGCGCCAGCAGCCCGGACGGTACAAACTATGGCTACACCTTC